The sequence of this T cell receptor (beta chain) was determined in a study of cytomegalovirus exposure and HLA in healthy donors (dated by TCRdb to about 2017). The study in broad terms: In an earlier analysis of roughly 500 of the donors, 250 to 350 Gb of sequence data and 120 million or so unique TCR beta sequences from about 180 million T cells were reported. A handful of DR-DQ haplotypes were handled as single units for association and clustering because linkage in the cohort was strong. An earlier analysis of around 580 of the donors used high-throughput TCR beta sequencing to judge whether each TCR beta V gene segment behaved as functional or pseudogenic. Among some 410 genotyped donors of the cohort, an average of approximately 240,000 unique TCR beta nucleotide sequences were sequenced per donor, roughly a sixth of them non-productive. Using immunosequencing, the study profiled T cell repertoires from about 620 subjects and related those repertoires to cytomegalovirus serostatus. Of the 300 to 450 genotyped donors, approximately 81% were placed in the genetic ancestry cluster associated with self-reported Caucasian donors. Besides the first cohort of around 700 subjects, a separate validation cohort made up of over a hundred different subjects was used. All discovery cohort repertoires had been generated using a single sequencing platform. Class I and class II HLA loci were covered by the typing at four-digit resolution. The study was designed to test whether signatures of past pathogen exposure could be identified by cataloging public T cell receptors. In a later analysis, previously published TCR beta repertoires from about 670 donors were re-analyzed and high-resolution HLA genotyping was added so that TCR occurrence patterns could be studied. Donor age, sex, ethnicity and CMV serostatus were compiled alongside the repertoire data. Around 300 gigabases of sequencing data and approximately 93 million unique TCR sequences were included in an early release covering roughly 600 HLA-typed donors. The study combined high-throughput TCR immunosequencing, statistical association of individual TCRs with disease status, and machine learning to predict cytomegalovirus infection status. In the later analysis, no new phenotypic data were used to find candidate immune exposures; instead, reliance was placed on TCR beta sequences and their occurrence across donors. A later genetic analysis took genome-wide SNP genotypes for about 65% of the 666 donors and used that subset as a discovery cohort. The number of donors typed differed by locus, with 629-630 for A, B, C, DRB1 and DQB1, around 560 for DQA1, approximately 570 for DPA1, and around 460 for DPB1. On the study overall, not on this receptor specifically: The earlier analysis of approximately 540 of the donors excluded fewer than 20 rarely observed V segments, including chromosome 9 orphons, because counts were too low. Broadly in line with IMGT annotations, most TCR beta V segments showed up in productive rearrangements about 90% or about 30% of the time in an earlier analysis of a few hundred of the donors. A later genetic analysis reported fewer N-insertions in productive TCRs among donors in an Asian-associated ancestry cluster than the roughly 620-donor mean. Some IMGT-functional V segments, including TRBV6-2 and TRBV6-3, could not be distinguished by the 87-base-pair reads and were therefore excluded. A cluster of highly shared sequence variants was judged likely to be a technical artifact of the sequencing pipeline. In a later analysis, most CMV-associated TCR beta chains were found to appear HLA-restricted, with HLA associations seemingly driven largely by CMV exposure. In vitro tests confirmed that a few of the cytomegalovirus-associated TCR beta chains recognize cytomegalovirus antigens. Only TCR beta chains were sequenced in this cohort, and the absence of alpha or paired-chain data limited detectable features. The study listed 150 to 200 TCR beta chains as associated with cytomegalovirus. In both the original and validation cohorts, the classifier was reported to diagnose cytomegalovirus status with high specificity and sensitivity. A later analysis reported that several top co-occurrence clusters appeared linked to parvovirus B19, influenza, CMV and Epstein-Barr virus. According to a later analysis, TCR association rates differed among HLA loci, with DRB1 alleles showing the most associated TCRs and HLA-C alleles showing the fewest. Most TCR sequences were observed very rarely across donors, whereas some public TCRs were present in many individuals. When HLA alleles, especially DR and DQ, strongly co-occurred, attributing TCR associations to individual alleles was difficult. A further reported finding was that TCR beta sequences accurately predicted the HLA-A and HLA-B alleles for most subjects in the first cohort. Roughly uniform sequencing depth across donors was assumed in presence/absence analyses, although this assumption may not hold. For the cohort, immune exposure information was limited to CMV serostatus. Linkage disequilibrium might explain the correlated functional status among segregating V segments, but an unknown experimental factor could not be ruled out. In a later analysis, about 17,000 TCR beta sequences were associated with specific HLA alleles at a false discovery rate of 0.05. The authors suggested that the approach could potentially be extended to other disease states and immunological phenotypes. In a later analysis, HLA-associated TCR beta chains were found to be more clonally expanded and to have lower generation probabilities than equally common non-associated chains. HLA typing was unavailable for some donors at each locus, so association tests used only the typed subset. In a later genetic analysis, a missense DCLRE1C variant was associated with V-gene and J-gene trimming of TCR beta chains, and the association was replicated in an independent cohort.

On this clone itself: The antigen it binds to is not known. Base qualities are not provided; no much larger clone lies one nucleotide away.

The cohort was made up of hundreds of healthy bone marrow donors. All cohort members were sampled while nominally healthy, although unrecorded immune exposures were likely present. The donor was CMV seropositive and was included in the group of 270 or so seropositive cohort members. Each donor provided a peripheral blood sample, and peripheral blood mononuclear cells were used for TCR beta sequencing. The Qiagen DNeasy Blood Extraction Kit was used to extract genomic DNA from the blood cell samples. Library preparation used the immunoSEQ multiplex PCR assay. For the multiplex PCR, a mixture combining 60 forward primers for TCR Vbeta segments and 13 reverse primers for TCR Jbeta segments was used. The CDR3 region of rearranged TCR beta genes was amplified from genomic DNA with a multiplex PCR assay. Amplified TCR beta libraries were sequenced as 87-base-pair reads on the Illumina HiSeq System. As for the authors' bioinformatics: In a later analysis, 70 million to 95 million unique TCR beta chains were counted across the 500 to 850 repertoires, and about 9.9 million of these chains were shared by at least two donors. To remove PCR and sequencing errors, raw reads were error-corrected and collapsed into unique sequences using a nearest-neighbor algorithm that merged closely related sequences. CDR3 sequences were aligned to IMGT reference sequences to assign V, D and J gene segments. Each retained sequence needed at least a six-nucleotide match to both a V gene segment and a J gene segment. A rearrangement counted as productive if the CDR3 had no stop codons and remained in frame with V and J, and every other rearrangement counted as non-productive. CDR3 was defined by IMGT convention, running from the second conserved V-encoded cysteine to the conserved J-encoded phenylalanine. The earlier analysis of 587 of the donors excluded sequences that lacked an unambiguous match to a single V gene segment. In an earlier analysis of 587 of the donors, a V segment was called functional when productive rearrangements were above 56.7%, and segregating when the standard deviation between donors exceeded 5%. To diagnose cytomegalovirus status from the catalog of TCR beta chain sequences, a statistical classification framework was built. In a later analysis, V and J genes were assigned by comparing TCR nucleotide sequences against IMGT/GENE-DB human TR gene sequences. Using the TCRdist pipeline, a later analysis assigned CDR3 sequences along with most-parsimonious VDJ recombination scenarios. In a later analysis, every TCR beta chain was defined by the combination of its CDR3 amino acid sequence and its V-gene family, and reads without a unique V-gene family were dropped. A later analysis removed 500 to 600 highly shared, low-generation-probability nucleotide sequences to deal with suspected cross-contamination and a sequencing artifact. In a later analysis, a clonal expansion index was calculated for each public chain from normalized within-repertoire ranks of inferred template counts. Generation probabilities in a later analysis came from a VDJ recombination model fitted to out-of-frame rearrangements, and those results were checked against IGoR. In a later analysis, TCR-TCR, TCR-HLA and TCR-CMV co-occurrence was scored with hypergeometric tests, and a repertoire-size bias correction was applied to TCR pairs. To estimate false discovery rates, a later analysis permuted the HLA or CMV assignments 20 times. In a later analysis, co-occurring TCRs were grouped using DBSCAN, and TCRdist sequence similarity was added for clustering within HLA-allele-positive subsets. For co-occurrence clustering, repertoires with fewer than 30,000 or more than 120,000 public chains were excluded, along with four to six repertoires with anomalous nucleotide sharing. The source is immuneACCESS, and TCRdb retained only in-frame sequences with V and J called. Part of the clones is not carried over; for the studies checked, unresolved V genes explain less than half of this, and the remainder is unexplained. D and trimming come from the DNA, and the V and J calls and clone size come from that table. For this sample there are 150,000 or so clones; 60% to 80% appear just once. The biggest ten clones account for roughly 13% of the sample.

From a lookup of the germline V gene (reference sequence), CDR1 and CDR2 are SEHNR and FQNEAQ. V trim: 5 bases; J trim: 0 bases; unmatched bases: 3. Inclusive of the bounding cysteine and phenylalanine, the CDR3 is 14 residues long. Only CDR3 DNA remains: 42 bases, in frame from the first base. This chain is built from TRBV7-9 and TRBJ2-7, with 8 bases matching TRBD1. What was sequenced was PBMCs. The TCR comes from a man aged 25 to 45 in good health and CMV-seropositive. The CDR3: CASSPDRDSYEQYF. The bases are TGTGCCAGCAGCCCGGACAGGGACTCCTACGAGCAGTACTTC.